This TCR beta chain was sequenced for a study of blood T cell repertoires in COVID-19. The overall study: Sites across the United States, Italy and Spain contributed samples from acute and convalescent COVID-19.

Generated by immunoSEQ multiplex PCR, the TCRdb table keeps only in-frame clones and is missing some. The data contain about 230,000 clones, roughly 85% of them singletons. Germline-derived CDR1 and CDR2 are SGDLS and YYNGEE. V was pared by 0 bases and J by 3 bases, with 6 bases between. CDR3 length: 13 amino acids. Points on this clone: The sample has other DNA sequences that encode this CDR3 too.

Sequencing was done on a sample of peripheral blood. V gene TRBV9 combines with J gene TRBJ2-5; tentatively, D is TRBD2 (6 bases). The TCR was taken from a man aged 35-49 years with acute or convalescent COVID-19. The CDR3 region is CASSVAGEETQYF. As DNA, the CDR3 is TGTGCCAGCAGCGTAGCGGGGGAAGAGACCCAGTACTTC.